The rows below give T cell receptor beta chains drawn from one sample of a study of blood T cell repertoires in COVID-19. Libraries were prepared by immunoSEQ multiplex PCR; TCRdb keeps only in-frame clonotypes and omits some of them. Seen here are around 280,000 clones, approximately 90% observed once, and the top ten hold about 2.2%. Sequenced sample: peripheral blood. These receptors originate from a woman aged 45-65 years who had recovered from COVID-19. Each CDR3 is given with its conserved first and last residue. Each record gives: clone size, V gene, J gene, D gene, CDR3 protein, CDR3 DNA. D genes are given only for firm matches. The size entry is marked missing in some rows and otherwise reads once, few, many or a size class.

.,TRBV5-5,TRBJ1-1,TRBD1,CASSWTGANTEAFF,TGTGCCAGCAGCTGGACAGGAGCTAACACTGAAGCTTTCTTT
.,TRBV7-9,TRBJ1-6,.,CASSPREGAPLHF,TGTGCCAGCAGCCCCAGGGAAGGAGCACCCCTCCACTTT
.,TRBV3-1/TRBV3-2,TRBJ1-4,.,CASSQDRRTTNEKLFF,TGTGCCAGCAGCCAAGATAGGCGGACAACTAATGAAAAACTGTTTTTT
.,TRBV6-5,TRBJ1-1,.,CASSYGQPHEAFF,TGTGCCAGCAGTTACGGACAGCCACATGAAGCTTTCTTT
.,TRBV30,TRBJ1-1,.,CAWSDQGFSTEAFF,TGTGCCTGGAGTGATCAGGGATTTTCCACTGAAGCTTTCTTT
.,TRBV29-1,TRBJ2-1,TRBD1,CSVVGDRGIMQFF,TGCAGCGTTGTCGGGGACAGGGGAATAATGCAGTTCTTC
few,TRBV4-2,TRBJ2-7,.,CASSQGRAGEQYF,TGTGCCAGCAGCCAAGGGCGGGCCGGCGAGCAGTACTTC
.,TRBV6-2/TRBV6-3,TRBJ2-1,TRBD2,CASSLGTSVYNEQFF,TGTGCCAGCAGCCTCGGGACTAGCGTCTACAATGAGCAGTTCTTC
once,TRBV5-5,TRBJ1-2,.,CASSSTMTVLNYGYTF,TGTGCCAGCAGCTCAACTATGACAGTCCTTAACTATGGCTACACCTTC
once,TRBV11-2,TRBJ2-7,TRBD1,CASSLGQGHEQYF,TGTGCCAGCAGCCTGGGACAGGGACACGAGCAGTACTTC
.,TRBV30,TRBJ1-2,TRBD1,CAGRDRAKHGYTF,TGTGCCGGCCGGGACAGGGCCAAGCATGGCTACACCTTC
once,TRBV6-5,TRBJ2-7,.,CASTTGGQGNYEQYF,TGTGCCAGCACAACGGGAGGACAGGGTAACTACGAGCAGTACTTC
.,TRBV9,TRBJ2-1,TRBD2,CASSPSGSGGNEQFF,TGTGCCAGCAGCCCGAGCGGGAGTGGCGGCAATGAGCAGTTCTTC
.,TRBV6-5,TRBJ1-2,.,CASTLDGTYGYTF,TGTGCCAGCACCCTAGACGGAACCTATGGCTACACCTTC
.,TRBV28,TRBJ1-2,.,CASSDSLANYGYTF,TGTGCCAGCTCGGACTCCTTAGCTAACTATGGCTACACCTTC
.,TRBV18,TRBJ1-4,.,CASSPQQGRRGINEKLFF,TGTGCCAGCTCACCACAGCAAGGGCGGAGGGGAATCAATGAAAAACTGTTTTTT
.,TRBV7-9,TRBJ1-1,TRBD1,CASHLGDSRNTEAFF,TGTGCCAGCCATCTGGGGGACAGCAGAAACACTGAAGCTTTCTTT
.,TRBV3-1/TRBV3-2,TRBJ1-2,.,CASSHLRTDYGYTF,TGTGCCAGCAGCCATTTGAGGACAGACTATGGCTACACCTTC
.,TRBV6-6,TRBJ2-1,.,CASSPGSRGFF,TGTGCCAGCAGCCCGGGCTCTAGGGGGTTCTTC
.,TRBV18,TRBJ1-3,.,CASSPIADSSGNTIYF,TGTGCCAGCTCACCTATTGCGGACAGCTCTGGAAACACCATATATTTT
.,TRBV6-2/TRBV6-3,TRBJ1-2,.,CASSYSGARGYGYTF,TGTGCCAGCAGTTACTCAGGGGCTAGAGGATATGGCTACACCTTC
.,TRBV5-8,TRBJ1-2,TRBD1,CASSLNRGSNYGYTF,TGTGCCAGCAGCTTGAACAGGGGAAGTAACTATGGCTACACCTTC
.,TRBV6-1,TRBJ1-2,.,CASSEGGGRDYGYTF,TGTGCCAGCAGTGAAGGTGGTGGCAGGGACTATGGCTACACCTTC
few,TRBV18,TRBJ1-1,TRBD1,CASSPGDRPTEAFF,TGTGCCAGCTCCCCAGGGGACAGACCCACTGAAGCTTTCTTT
.,TRBV11-2,TRBJ1-2,.,CASSLGSYGYTF,TGTGCCAGCAGCTTAGGGAGTTATGGCTACACCTTC
once,TRBV7-2,TRBJ2-3,TRBD2,CASSLVAGGSQDTQYF,TGTGCCAGCAGCTTAGTAGCGGGAGGTAGTCAGGATACGCAGTATTTT
few,TRBV4-1,TRBJ2-5,.,CASSQQHLLPQATSQETQYF,TGCGCCAGCAGCCAACAACACCTACTCCCGCAGGCCACCTCCCAAGAGACCCAGTACTTC
.,TRBV12-5,TRBJ2-2,TRBD1,CASGSPRQGHPGELFF,TGTGCTAGTGGTTCGCCGCGACAGGGACATCCCGGGGAGCTGTTTTTT
.,TRBV28,TRBJ2-2,.,CASSLLTGELFF,TGTGCCAGCAGTCTCCTCACCGGGGAGCTGTTTTTT
.,TRBV2,TRBJ2-5,TRBD2,CASTGGSSGATYQETQYF,TGTGCCAGCACCGGGGGTAGTAGCGGGGCGACCTACCAAGAGACCCAGTACTTC
.,TRBV2,TRBJ2-1,.,CASRKESWVGTQGNEQFF,TGTGCCAGCAGAAAAGAGAGCTGGGTCGGGACTCAAGGCAATGAGCAGTTCTTC
.,TRBV5-1,TRBJ1-2,TRBD1,CASSFGQGDGYTF,TGCGCCAGCAGCTTTGGACAGGGGGACGGCTACACCTTC